Sequencing of this T cell receptor beta chain was carried out in a study of shared clonotypes between healthy human individuals. General study findings and limits: Across subsets, estimated richness was generally greater for naive than for memory populations. Sorted-subset samples were not fully sequenced, rarefaction indicated. Between a handful of donors, naive CD4 clonotypes were shared at a level of about 5.3%.

The protocol was immunoSEQ multiplex PCR, while the TCRdb copy is restricted to in-frame clones and leaves out a portion. The table has about 600,000 clones, around 97% seen once. Of note for this clone: No antigen is known for it.

The CDR3 is made up of 16 amino acids. Germline V gives CDR1 LNHNV, CDR2 YYDKDF (reference sequence). The V end lost 5 bases, the J end lost 6 bases, and 22 bases lay between the germline ends. The clonotype comes from a young woman in good health. Sample: naive CD4+ T cells sorted from blood. Stated subset: CD45RA+ positively selected. The chain employs TRBV15 and TRBJ1-2; TRBD1 might be the D (5 bases). Written as DNA, the CDR3 is TGTGCCACCAGCCTGATTTCACCGGCCAGGGTGGATGGCTACACCTTC. Translated, it gives CATSLISPARVDGYTF. Complete variable domain (other parts from reference TRBV15 and TRBJ1-2): DAMVIQNPRYQVTQFGKPVTLSCSQTLNHNVMYWYQQKSSQAPKLLFHYYDKDFNNEADTPDNFQSRRPNTSFCFLDIRSPGLGDTAMYLCATSLISPARVDGYTFGSGTRLTVV.